The 24 T cell receptor beta chains presented below share a single source sample, sequenced in a study of blood T cell repertoires in COVID-19. Sequencing used immunoSEQ multiplex PCR; TCRdb keeps in-frame clones, though not all of them. This table has tens of thousands of clones, 70% to 90% appearing once. Source material: peripheral blood. The receptor source for this set is an elderly man with acute or convalescent COVID-19.

The sample holds one count of this clone. The chain carries TRBV5-1 and TRBJ2-3; 7 nucleotides line up with TRBD2. Unmatched junction bases numbered 2, after V lost 5 bases and J lost 2 bases. The germline V gene encodes CDR1 SGHRS and CDR2 YFSETQ. The CDR3 length is 13 residues. CDR3 DNA sequence: TGCGCCAGCAGGCGGGGGAACACAGATACGCAGTATTTT. Protein sequence: CASRRGNTDTQYF.

V is TRBV24-1 and J is TRBJ1-5; 8 bases line up with TRBD1. CDR3 length equals 16 residues. Germline V gene lookup returns CDR1 KGHDR and CDR2 SFDVKD. J was trimmed by 3 bases and V by 3 bases; bases with no gene match: 6. The CDR3 region has the DNA TGTGCCACCAGTGATGCGGCAGGGGGCCCCAATCAGCCCCAGCATTTT. Translated: CATSDAAGGPNQPQHF.

V is TRBV13 and J is TRBJ2-2; D may be TRBD1 (6 bases). Trimming cost V 3 bases and J 5 bases, with 10 bases left between them. Germline CDR1 PRHDT, CDR2 FYEKMQ (reference sequence). This CDR3 region has 14 residues. CDR3 protein: CASSLPGVTGELFF. The CDR3 DNA reads as TGTGCCAGCAGCTTGCCAGGGGTAACCGGGGAGCTGTTTTTT.

The chain couples TRBV5-1 to TRBJ2-1, with D perhaps matching TRBD1 (5 bases). The V gene lost 4 bases and the J gene lost 14 bases, with 13 bases spanning the gap. Looked up from germline, CDR1 is SGHRS and CDR2 is YFSETQ. This CDR3 contains 11 residues. The CDR3 DNA reads TGCGCCAGCAGCATCCGACAGATCAAGTTCTTC. Amino acid sequence: CASSIRQIKFF.

V gene TRBV5-1 combines with J gene TRBJ2-1; maybe TRBD1 (5 bases). Deletions cut 0 bases from V and 9 bases from J, with 13 bases between. The CDR3 contains 14 residues. Germline V CDR1 and CDR2: SGHRS, YFSETQ. This CDR3 is CASSLGQTLGEQFF. The CDR3 nucleotides read TGCGCCAGCAGCTTGGGACAGACCCTCGGTGAGCAGTTCTTC.

The chain carries TRBV6-2 or TRBV6-3 and TRBJ1-6, with D hard to call. The germline V gene has CDR1 MNHEY and CDR2 SVGEGT. Trimming took off 4 bases at V and 6 bases at J, with 13 bases between the two ends. The CDR3 is 15 residues long. CDR3 protein: CASSFSRFINSPLHF. The DNA of the CDR3 is TGTGCCAGCAGTTTCAGTCGTTTCATTAATTCACCCCTCCACTTT.

This chain joins TRBV19 and TRBJ2-1, with D possibly being TRBD1 (6 bases). Trimming took 10 bases from V and 4 from J, leaving 17 bases between them. CDR1 and CDR2 (germline): LNHDA, SQIVND (reference sequence). There are 14 residues in the CDR3. The CDR3 reads CATEPGQGYNEQFF. The CDR3 coding sequence is TGTGCCACCGAACCGGGACAAGGATACAATGAGCAGTTCTTC.

This chain links TRBV21-1 with TRBJ1-1; TRBD1 is the table's D call and was not checked against the DNA. TRBV21-1 is a recognized pseudogene. CDR3 length: 16 amino acids. In DNA form, the CDR3 reads TGTGCCAGCAGCAACAAAGGGCAGGGATCCGAAACTGAAGCTTTCTTT. Translated: CASSNKGQGSETEAFF.

This chain links TRBV5-1 with TRBJ2-7, with 9 nucleotides matching TRBD1. The CDR3 is 15 amino acids. CDR1 is SGHRS and CDR2 is YFSETQ in the germline V gene. Losses at the gene ends were 4 bases for V and 2 bases for J; bases not matched to a gene: 7. The CDR3 protein is CASSHTGGEAYEQYF. CDR3 in DNA: TGCGCCAGCAGCCATACAGGGGGCGAGGCCTACGAGCAGTACTTC.

This chain connects TRBV7-2 to TRBJ2-7; D is perhaps TRBD1 (6 bases). From germline, CDR1 is SGHTA and CDR2 FQGNSA. Trimming took off 4 bases at V and 1 base at J, with 14 bases between the two ends. The CDR3 totals 15 residues. The CDR3 protein is CASSYDWTVSYEQYF. CDR3 DNA sequence: TGTGCCAGCAGCTATGACTGGACAGTTTCCTACGAGCAGTACTTC.

The J gene is TRBJ2-1, the V gene TRBV9; 7 bases match TRBD1. Looked up from germline, CDR1 is SGDLS and CDR2 is YYNGEE. With V trimmed by 0 bases and J by 4 bases, 4 bases remained unmatched. This CDR3 region has 15 residues. Here the CDR3 reads CASSVVQGVYNEQFF. In nucleotides, the CDR3 is TGTGCCAGCAGCGTAGTCCAGGGGGTGTACAATGAGCAGTTCTTC.

The rearrangement links TRBV9 to TRBJ2-7, with D uncertain. This CDR3 spans 14 amino acids. V was cut by 0 bases and J by 1 base, with 8 bases left in between. In germline, CDR1 is SGDLS, CDR2 YYNGEE. CDR3 loop: CASSVVHGSYEQYF. The CDR3 bases are TGTGCCAGCAGCGTAGTTCACGGGTCCTACGAGCAGTACTTC.

V usage is TRBV7-6 and J usage is TRBJ2-2; the match to TRBD1 covers 10 bases. This CDR3 contains 15 residues. Germline trimming cut 5 bases from V and 4 bases from J; bases unmatched to any gene: 4. Germline-derived CDR1 and CDR2 are SGHVS and FNYEAQ. CDR3 protein: CASSARTGGTGELFF. CDR3 DNA sequence: TGTGCCAGCAGCGCACGGACAGGGGGCACCGGGGAGCTGTTTTTT. Complete variable domain (other parts from reference TRBV7-6 and TRBJ2-2): GAGVSQSPRYKVTKRGQDVALRCDPISGHVSLYWYRQALGQGPEFLTYFNYEAQQDKSGLPNDRFSAERPEGSISTLTIQRTEQRDSAMYRCASSARTGGTGELFFGEGSRLTVL.

The chain joins TRBV30 to TRBJ1-4, with unresolved D. This CDR3 spans 14 amino acids. Per germline, CDR1 GTSNPN and CDR2 SVGIG (reference sequence). V lost 2 bases and J 8 bases, leaving 15 bases between the germline ends. The CDR3 nucleotides read TGTGCCTGGAGTAGCGACGAGGTGTGGGAAAAACTGTTTTTT. It codes for CAWSSDEVWEKLFF.

The chain joins TRBV30 to TRBJ1-5; D unclear. CDR1 and CDR2 from the germline V gene are GTSNPN and SVGIG (reference sequence). The CDR3 is 15 residues long. The V end lost 0 bases, the J end lost 3 bases, and 12 bases lay between the germline ends. The CDR3 DNA is TGTGCCTGGAGTGTTGGTGGTGGCCCCAATCAGCCCCAGCATTTT. Translating it yields CAWSVGGGPNQPQHF.

The DNA of the CDR3 is TGTGCCAGCAGTTACCCGGGTCAGCCCCAGCATTTT. It encodes CASSYPGQPQHF. The V call is TRBV6-2 or TRBV6-3, the J call TRBJ1-5; no firm D call. Germline CDR1 is MNHEY and CDR2 is SVGEGT. Trimming left V 2 bases short and J 6 bases short, with 5 bases between. The CDR3 contains 12 residues.

V and J are TRBV3-1 (or the pseudogene TRBV3-2) and TRBJ2-7, with D possibly matching TRBD1 (7 bases). V lost 0 bases and J 5 bases, leaving 11 bases between the germline ends. Per germline, CDR1 LGHDT and CDR2 YNNKEL (reference sequence). The CDR3 is 14 residues long. CDR3 nucleotides: TGTGCCAGCAGCCAAGATCGGAGGGGGCACGAGCAGTACTTC. Translated, it gives CASSQDRRGHEQYF.

The chain uses TRBV18 and TRBJ2-2; no reliable D call. The CDR3 has 14 amino acids. In germline, CDR1 is KGHSH, CDR2 LQKENI. Deletions cut 1 base from V and 2 bases from J, with 5 bases between. CDR3 region: CASSPRQNTGELFF. The CDR3 nucleotides are TGTGCCAGCTCACCACGACAAAACACCGGGGAGCTGTTTTTT. Supplemented by reference TRBV18 and TRBJ2-2, the full variable domain reads NAGVMQNPRHLVRRRGQEARLRCSPMKGHSHVYWYRQLPEEGLKFMVYLQKENIIDESGMPKERFSAEFPKEGPSILRIQQVVRGDSAAYFCASSPRQNTGELFFGEGSRLTVL.

V is TRBV18 and J is TRBJ2-2, with D perhaps TRBD1 (6 bases). CDR1 is KGHSH, CDR2 LQKENI, per germline. Trimming shortened V by 3 bases and J by 6 bases, and 8 bases separated the two germline ends. The CDR3 consists of 13 residues. The CDR3 DNA follows: TGTGCCAGCTCACCGGGGACATCCGGGGAGCTGTTTTTT. Translating gives CASSPGTSGELFF.

The J gene is TRBJ1-3, the V gene TRBV7-8, with 7 bases identical to TRBD1. The CDR3 totals 16 residues. Germline CDR1 and CDR2: SGHVS and FQNEAQ. J gave up 3 bases and V 4 bases, and 9 bases lay outside the gene matches. CDR3 region: CASSYHRGSVGNTIYF. The CDR3 DNA reads TGTGCCAGCAGCTACCACAGGGGATCTGTTGGAAACACCATATATTTT.

The genes are TRBV2 and TRBJ2-1, with D possibly matching TRBD2 (5 bases). V was pared by 1 base and J by 7 bases, with 8 bases between. From germline, CDR1 is SNHLY and CDR2 FYNNEI. CDR3 length: 13 amino acids. CDR3 coding DNA: TGTGCCAGCAGTGAAGGGGGAGCGAATGAGCAGTTCTTC. Translating it yields CASSEGGANEQFF.

This clone was detected once. This chain links TRBV3-1 (or the pseudogene TRBV3-2) with TRBJ2-1; 10 bases are shared with TRBD2. Germline CDR1 is LGHDT and CDR2 is YNNKEL (reference sequence). Trimming removed 0 bases from V and 0 bases from J; junction bases left unmatched: 5. The CDR3 covers 18 residues. The CDR3 coding sequence is TGTGCCAGCAGCCAAGAAGGGAAGCGGGGGGGCTCCTACAATGAGCAGTTCTTC. Translation gives CASSQEGKRGGSYNEQFF.

The rearrangement uses TRBV30 and TRBJ2-7; 8 bases are shared with TRBD1. The CDR3 covers 13 residues. Germline assignment: CDR1 GTSNPN and CDR2 SVGIG (reference sequence). J was trimmed by 2 bases and V by 2 bases; bases with no gene match: 2. This chain's CDR3 is CAWSKDRAYEQYF. The CDR3, as DNA: TGTGCCTGGAGTAAGGACAGGGCCTACGAGCAGTACTTC.

The chain joins TRBV7-8 to TRBJ1-1, with 7 bases lining up with TRBD1. The germline V gene encodes CDR1 SGHVS and CDR2 FQNEAQ. The CDR3 is 14 residues long. The J segment lost 7 bases and the V segment lost 5 bases, leaving 10 bases of the junction unmatched. CDR3 protein: CASSKRQGRNEAFF. The CDR3 nucleotides are TGTGCCAGCAGCAAAAGACAGGGAAGGAATGAAGCTTTCTTT.